Detailed here is one TCR beta chain. Using immunoSEQ multiplex PCR, the repertoire was profiled, and TCRdb retains in-frame clones only, with some absent. This repertoire shows about 74,000 clones, 65% to 85% found once; its top ten account for roughly 7.7%. The data derive from a study of cytotoxic CD8 clonotypes in ibrutinib-treated CLL. V lost 6 bases to trimming and J lost 3 bases; unmatched junction nucleotides: 8. This CDR3 comprises 15 residues. CDR1 and CDR2 (germline): MNHNY, SVGAGI (reference sequence). This chain uses TRBV6-6 with TRBJ1-5, with 7 bases lining up with TRBD1. The sequence derives from a human donor with chronic lymphocytic leukemia. Sequencing used PBMCs, obtained at disease progression, from a patient treated with ibrutinib. The CDR3 loop is CASSLSTGNNQPQHF. The CDR3 DNA is TGTGCCAGCAGCCTATCGACAGGGAACAATCAGCCCCAGCATTTT.